One sample yielded the 27 T cell receptor beta chains listed below, sequenced in a study of cytomegalovirus exposure and HLA in healthy donors. Assay used: immunoSEQ multiplex PCR; TCRdb lists only in-frame clones, some missing. The repertoire includes about 60,000 clones, 96% of them detected once, and just over 0.9% sits in the top ten. Sequencing was done on a sample of PBMCs. The source is a young man in good health and CMV-seronegative.

The rearrangement links TRBV5-4 to TRBJ1-1; TRBD1 might be the D (6 bases). Trimming stripped 3 bases from V and 0 bases from J, with 21 bases between. Germline assignment: CDR1 SGHNT and CDR2 YYREEE (reference sequence). The CDR3 sequence is 18 residues long. The CDR3 spells CASSWEQGLLNMNTEAFF. In DNA form, the CDR3 reads TGTGCCAGCAGCTGGGAACAGGGCCTCTTGAATATGAACACTGAAGCTTTCTTT.

The chain joins TRBV7-6 to TRBJ2-3, with D possibly being TRBD2 (6 bases). With 3 bases removed from V and 1 base from J, the gap between germline ends came to 8 bases. Germline assignment: CDR1 SGHVS and CDR2 FNYEAQ. This CDR3 contains 14 residues. The CDR3 reads CASSLASGTDTQYF. The CDR3 bases are TGTGCCAGCAGCTTGGCTAGCGGCACAGATACGCAGTATTTT. Full variable domain (outside the CDR3, taken from reference TRBV7-6 and TRBJ2-3): GAGVSQSPRYKVTKRGQDVALRCDPISGHVSLYWYRQALGQGPEFLTYFNYEAQQDKSGLPNDRFSAERPEGSISTLTIQRTEQRDSAMYRCASSLASGTDTQYFGPGTRLTVL.

The chain couples TRBV9 to TRBJ2-3; TRBD2 agrees at 8 bases. Per the germline V gene, CDR1 is SGDLS and CDR2 is YYNGEE. This CDR3 has 15 residues. After removal of 1 base from V and 5 bases from J, the junction contained 6 bases not matched to a gene. The CDR3 protein is CASSVTGTRQDTQYF. The CDR3 DNA is TGTGCCAGCAGCGTAACCGGGACTAGGCAAGATACGCAGTATTTT.

This chain uses TRBV9 with TRBJ1-2, with a weak D call TRBD1 (5 bases). This CDR3 contains 12 residues. The V gene lost 0 bases and the J gene lost 5 bases, with 5 bases spanning the gap. The germline V gene encodes CDR1 SGDLS and CDR2 YYNGEE. The CDR3 DNA sequence: TGTGCCAGCAGCGTAGCAGGGTATGGCTACACCTTC. Protein: CASSVAGYGYTF.

This clone was counted a single time. V usage is TRBV29-1 and J usage is TRBJ2-1; 11 bases fit TRBD2. Germline V gives CDR1 SQVTM, CDR2 ANQGSEA. The CDR3 spans 21 residues. V shed 0 bases and J 8 bases; nucleotides not matched to a gene: 24. CDR3 in DNA: TGCAGCGTTGAAGATCCCCTTTCGACTAGCGGGAATCGATGGCGTCTCGATGAGCAGTTCTTC. It yields the protein CSVEDPLSTSGNRWRLDEQFF.

A note on this clone: A read error may account for a junction end that differs from germline. Other DNA sequences in this specimen translate into the identical CDR3. The V gene is TRBV28, the J gene TRBJ1-1; 8 bases fit TRBD1. Germline V gene sequence: CDR1 MDHEN, CDR2 SYDVKM. The CDR3 has 14 residues. CDR3 nucleotides: TGTGCCAGCAGTCCTGACAGGGGAGTCACTGAAGCTTTTTTT. Protein sequence: CASSPDRGVTEAFF.

This clone was observed a single time. The rearrangement links TRBV4-3 to TRBJ2-7; TRBD2 might be the D (6 bases). Trimming cost V 4 bases and J 2 bases, with 30 bases left between them. The germline CDR1 and CDR2 sequences are LGHNA and YSLEER. The CDR3 runs 20 residues. The CDR3: CASSLLRGSGLIPPTYEQYF. For the CDR3, the DNA is TGCGCCAGCAGCCTCCTCCGGGGTAGCGGACTAATACCACCGACCTACGAGCAGTACTTC.

This clone appeared once. The chain carries TRBV4-1 and TRBJ2-1, with 7 nucleotides matching TRBD1. Germline V lookup: CDR1 MGHRA, CDR2 YSYEKL. The CDR3 is 16 residues long. Trimming removed 2 bases from V and 2 bases from J; junction bases left unmatched: 6. The CDR3, as DNA: TGCGCCAGCAGCCAATACCGGGACAGCCCCTACAATGAGCAGTTCTTC. Translated, it gives CASSQYRDSPYNEQFF.

This clone was recorded only once. J is TRBJ2-5 and V is TRBV2; no clear D. This CDR3 has 11 amino acids. Germline V gives CDR1 SNHLY, CDR2 FYNNEI. Trimming shortened V by 3 bases and J by 5 bases, and 4 bases separated the two germline ends. CDR3 in amino acids: CASSERETQYF. The CDR3 nucleotides read TGTGCCAGCAGTGAGAGGGAGACCCAGTACTTC. The variable domain in full, completed from reference TRBV2 and TRBJ2-5, reads EPEVTQTPSHQVTQMGQEVILRCVPISNHLYFYWYRQILGQKVEFLVSFYNNEISEKSEIFDDQFSVERPDGSNFTLKIRSTKLEDSAMYFCASSERETQYFGPGTRLLVL.

V is TRBV7-2 and J is TRBJ1-3; the D is unclear. This CDR3 has 16 residues. V dropped 2 bases and J dropped 4 bases, with 15 bases sitting between them. Germline V lookup: CDR1 SGHTA, CDR2 FQGNSA. DNA for the CDR3: TGTGCCAGCAGCTTAAGCCCCTTCAAGCGGGGAAACACCATATATTTT. Translated, it gives CASSLSPFKRGNTIYF.

The V call is TRBV10-1, the J call TRBJ2-1, with D possibly matching TRBD2 (7 bases). CDR1 is WNHNN and CDR2 is SYGVQD in the germline V gene (reference sequence). CDR3 size: 13 residues. The V and J ends lost 4 bases and 10 bases respectively, with 14 bases between them. The chain's CDR3 is CASSAGAGVEQFF. CDR3 nucleotides: TGCGCCAGCAGTGCAGGGGCGGGAGTGGAGCAGTTCTTC.

V gene TRBV28 combines with J gene TRBJ2-7; TRBD2 aligns across 10 bases. The germline V gene has CDR1 MDHEN and CDR2 SYDVKM. This CDR3 has 14 amino acids. Trimming cost V 3 bases and J 4 bases; bases outside gene matches: 3. DNA of the CDR3: TGTGCCAGCAGTTTTGCTAGCGGGAGTTACGAGCAGTACTTC. Its translation: CASSFASGSYEQYF.

For the CDR3, the DNA is TGCGCCAGCAGCTTGGGTGGAGGGAGGGCCTCCGGGGCCAAAAACATTCAGTACTTC. Translated, it gives CASSLGGGRASGAKNIQYF. This chain uses TRBV5-1 with TRBJ2-4; 7 bases are shared with TRBD2. The CDR3 has 19 residues. The ends lost 0 bases at V and 1 base at J; junction bases unmatched: 13. The germline V gene has CDR1 SGHRS and CDR2 YFSETQ.

Here the CDR3 reads CASSVTGENIQYF. The CDR3 DNA sequence: TGCGCCAGCAGCGTTACAGGGGAAAACATTCAGTACTTC. The genes are TRBV5-1 and TRBJ2-4; 7 nucleotides match TRBD1. The V segment lost 4 bases and the J segment 5 bases; nucleotides outside the gene matches: 3. This CDR3 has 13 residues. CDR1 and CDR2 from the germline V gene are SGHRS and YFSETQ.

The V and J genes are TRBV7-2 and TRBJ1-4; D call uncertain. The CDR3 is made up of 15 amino acids. From germline, CDR1 is SGHTA and CDR2 FQGNSA. Trimming took off 5 bases at V and 3 bases at J, with 13 bases between the two ends. CDR3 amino acids: CASSPQRVANEKLFF. CDR3 DNA: TGTGCCAGCAGCCCCCAGAGGGTCGCTAATGAAAAACTGTTTTTT.

The CDR3 region is CASGLAGRVNEQFF. Written as DNA, the CDR3 is TGTGCTAGTGGTTTGGCAGGGAGGGTCAATGAGCAGTTCTTC. The rearrangement links TRBV12-5 to TRBJ2-1, with 7 nucleotides matching TRBD2. There are 14 residues in the CDR3. V lost 1 base, J lost 6 bases, and 3 bases stayed unmatched. Germline assignment: CDR1 LGHNT and CDR2 FRNRAP.

The CDR3 here is CASSIRDREEETQYF. DNA for the CDR3: TGCGCCAGCTCGATTCGGGACAGGGAGGAAGAGACCCAGTACTTC. V is TRBV5-1 and J is TRBJ2-5, with 9 bases matching TRBD1. V lost 7 bases and J lost 3; bases outside the gene matches: 10. Looked up from germline, CDR1 is SGHRS and CDR2 is YFSETQ. CDR3 size: 15 residues.

This sequence joins TRBV10-2 and TRBJ2-1; 7 bases fit TRBD2. There are 17 residues in the CDR3. Germline V gene sequence: CDR1 WSHSY, CDR2 SAAADI. With 6 bases clipped from V and 2 bases from J, the junction kept 13 bases outside the gene matches. The CDR3 reads CASSEGILAATYNEQFF. CDR3 DNA: TGCGCCAGCAGCGAGGGAATCCTAGCGGCCACCTACAATGAGCAGTTCTTC.

This clone appeared a single time. This chain connects TRBV5-6 to TRBJ1-1, with a weak D call TRBD1 (5 bases). The CDR3 sequence is 16 residues long. The V end was cut by 5 bases, the J end by 5 bases, with 22 bases between. Germline V gene sequence: CDR1 SGHDT, CDR2 YYEEEE. CDR3 sequence reads: CASRTFGGGTNTEAFF. CDR3 coding DNA: TGTGCCAGCAGGACGTTTGGAGGCGGGACGAATACTGAAGCTTTCTTT. Together with reference TRBV5-6 and TRBJ1-1, the CDR3 gives the full variable domain: DAGVTQSPTHLIKTRGQQVTLRCSPKSGHDTVSWYQQALGQGPQFIFQYYEEEERQRGNFPDRFSGHQFPNYSSELNVNALLLGDSALYLCASRTFGGGTNTEAFFGQGTRLTVV.

The chain employs TRBV5-6 and TRBJ1-4; TRBD1 matches 7 bases. This CDR3 has 16 residues. The V segment lost 2 bases and the J segment 10 bases; nucleotides outside the gene matches: 14. Germline lookup yields CDR1 SGHDT and CDR2 YYEEEE. DNA for the CDR3: TGTGCCAGCAGCTTCGGCCCCCAGGGGGGCCAGGGAAAACTGTTTTTT. Its translation: CASSFGPQGGQGKLFF.

The J gene is TRBJ2-7, the V gene TRBV4-2, with 8 bases fitting TRBD2. CDR1 is LGHNA, CDR2 YNFKEQ, per germline. V lost 0 bases and J lost 5; bases outside the gene matches: 6. The CDR3 consists of 15 residues. Here the CDR3 reads CASSQDPSSGDEQYF. As DNA, the CDR3 is TGTGCCAGCAGCCAAGACCCGAGTAGCGGGGACGAGCAGTACTTC.

The J gene is TRBJ1-3, the V gene TRBV19; D not certain. The V end was cut by 1 base, the J end by 2 bases, with 9 bases between. CDR3 length equals 15 residues. Germline assignment: CDR1 LNHDA and CDR2 SQIVND (reference sequence). CDR3 nucleotide sequence: TGTGCCAGTAGTATAGGAACATTCGCTGGAAACACCATATATTTT. Translation gives CASSIGTFAGNTIYF.

This clone was detected only once. A read error may produce the germline difference seen at one junction end. The gene calls are TRBV4-1 and TRBJ2-7; D possibly corresponds to TRBD2 (6 bases). Per germline, CDR1 MGHRA and CDR2 YSYEKL. CDR3 length: 13 amino acids. Here the CDR3 reads CASSQDHGGSRNF. The CDR3 nucleotides are TGCGCCAGCAGCCAAGATCATGGAGGGAGCCGAAACTTC.

The chain combines TRBV28 with TRBJ2-5; 8 bases line up with TRBD1. CDR3 size: 15 residues. Germline V gene lookup returns CDR1 MDHEN and CDR2 SYDVKM. Germline trimming cut 5 bases from V and 4 bases from J; bases unmatched to any gene: 9. The chain's CDR3 is CASSDRQGPLETQYF. For the CDR3, the DNA is TGTGCCAGCAGTGACCGACAGGGGCCCTTAGAGACCCAGTACTTC.

The rearrangement uses TRBV6-1 and TRBJ2-1; 9 bases fit TRBD2. Germline CDR1 is MNHNS and CDR2 is SASEGT. CDR3 length equals 15 residues. The J segment lost 5 bases and the V segment lost 4 bases, leaving 6 bases of the junction unmatched. This chain's CDR3 is CASSVIAGENNEQFF. The DNA for the CDR3 is TGTGCCAGCAGTGTAATAGCGGGAGAGAACAATGAGCAGTTCTTC.

V is TRBV6-1 and J is TRBJ2-1; TRBD1 agrees at 7 bases. The CDR3 loop spans 15 amino acids. V lost 7 bases and J lost 1; bases outside the gene matches: 7. Germline CDR1 MNHNS, CDR2 SASEGT. The CDR3 sequence: CASKVDRPSYNEQFF. In DNA form, the CDR3 reads TGTGCCAGCAAAGTGGACAGGCCTTCCTACAATGAGCAGTTCTTC.

The V call is TRBV7-9, the J call TRBJ2-1; 15 bases fit TRBD2. With 4 bases clipped from V and 4 bases from J, the junction kept 2 bases outside the gene matches. Germline CDR1 reads SEHNR; CDR2 reads FQNEAQ (reference sequence). The CDR3 sequence is 16 residues long. The CDR3 loop is CASSSGLAGGYNEQFF. For the CDR3, the DNA is TGTGCCAGCAGCTCCGGACTAGCGGGAGGGTACAATGAGCAGTTCTTC.